This record covers a single TCR beta chain. Its target is unknown. The data were obtained in a study of vaccination and CD4 T cells after COVID-19. Treatment described: roughly 10-day PBMC culture with coronavirus spike peptide pools or control peptides (ViraFEST assay). The unexposed donor gave CD4+ T cells before the COVID-19 pandemic (2011-2018). Following expansion of antigen-specific T cells with peptide pools, ViraFEST then sequenced TCRs. As cell numbers allowed, unexposed-donor CD4+ T cells faced SARS-CoV-2 S/N and four cold-coronavirus spikes. Sequencing of the DNA from cultured CD4+ T cells was carried out with the Oncomine TCR Beta short-read assay. TCRdb re-called the PCR reads through MiXCR, storing one row per CDR3 protein. The table has roughly 7,000 distinct CDR3 sequences, about 41% seen once. The CDR3 has 13 residues. Per germline, CDR1 SGHVS and CDR2 FQNEAQ. The ends were cut back, 6 bases at V and 7 bases at J, with 15 bases in the middle.

The rearrangement links TRBV7-8 to TRBJ1-2; possible D gene TRBD1, 5 bases. The sequencing input was CD4+ T cells from blood, cultured in vitro. This clonotype originated in a human donor in good health. The CDR3 region has the DNA TGTGCCAGCAGACTTCAAGGGGAGGCTGGCTACACCTTC. It encodes CASRLQGEAGYTF.